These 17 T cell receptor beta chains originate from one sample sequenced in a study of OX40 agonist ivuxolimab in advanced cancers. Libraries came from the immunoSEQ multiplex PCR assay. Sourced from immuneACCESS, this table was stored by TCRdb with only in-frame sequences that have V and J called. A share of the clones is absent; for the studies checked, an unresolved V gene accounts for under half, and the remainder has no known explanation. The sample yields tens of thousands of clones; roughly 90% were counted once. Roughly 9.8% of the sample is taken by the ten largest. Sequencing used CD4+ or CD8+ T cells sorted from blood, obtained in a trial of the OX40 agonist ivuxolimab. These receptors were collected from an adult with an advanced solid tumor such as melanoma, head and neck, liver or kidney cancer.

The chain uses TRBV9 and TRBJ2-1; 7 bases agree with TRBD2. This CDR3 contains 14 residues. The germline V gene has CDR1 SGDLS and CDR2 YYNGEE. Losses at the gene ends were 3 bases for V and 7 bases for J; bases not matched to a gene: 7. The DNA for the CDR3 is TGTGCCAGCAGCGCCCCCGCGGGAGCGAATGAGCAGTTCTTC. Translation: CASSAPAGANEQFF.

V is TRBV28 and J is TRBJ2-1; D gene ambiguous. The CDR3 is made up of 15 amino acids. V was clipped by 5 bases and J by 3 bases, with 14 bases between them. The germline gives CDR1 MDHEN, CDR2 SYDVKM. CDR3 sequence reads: CASSPLLGFYNEQFF. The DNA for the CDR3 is TGTGCCAGCAGTCCCCTGTTGGGGTTCTACAATGAGCAGTTCTTC. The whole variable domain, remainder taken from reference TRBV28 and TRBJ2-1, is DVKVTQSSRYLVKRTGEKVFLECVQDMDHENMFWYRQDPGLGLRLIYFSYDVKMKEKGDIPEGYSVSREKKERFSLILESASTNQTSMYLCASSPLLGFYNEQFFGPGTRLTVL.

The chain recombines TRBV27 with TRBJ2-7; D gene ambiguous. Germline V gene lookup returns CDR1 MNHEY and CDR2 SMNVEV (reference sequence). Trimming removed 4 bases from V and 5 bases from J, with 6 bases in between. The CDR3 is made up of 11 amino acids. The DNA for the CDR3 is TGTGCCAGCAGTTCAGGTCACGAGCAGTACTTC. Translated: CASSSGHEQYF.

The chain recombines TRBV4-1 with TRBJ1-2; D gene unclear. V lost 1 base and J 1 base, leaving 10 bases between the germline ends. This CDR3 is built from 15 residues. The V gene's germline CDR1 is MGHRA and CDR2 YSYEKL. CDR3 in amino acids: CASSQVGQINYGYTF. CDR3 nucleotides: TGCGCCAGCAGCCAAGTAGGTCAGATTAACTATGGCTACACCTTC.

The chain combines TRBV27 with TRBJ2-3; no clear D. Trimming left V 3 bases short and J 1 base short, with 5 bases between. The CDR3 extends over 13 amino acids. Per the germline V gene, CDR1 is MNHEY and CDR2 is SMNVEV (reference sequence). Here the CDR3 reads CASSLVGTDTQYF. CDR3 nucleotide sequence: TGTGCCAGCAGTTTGGTTGGCACAGATACGCAGTATTTT.

The CDR3 spells CATAGTPITDTQYF. In DNA, the CDR3 is TGTGCCACCGCCGGGACACCAATCACAGATACGCAGTATTTT. V and J are TRBV27 and TRBJ2-3, with D perhaps TRBD1 (6 bases). CDR3 length: 14 amino acids. V lost 10 bases, J lost 2 bases, and 16 bases lay in between. Germline lookup yields CDR1 MNHEY and CDR2 SMNVEV (reference sequence).

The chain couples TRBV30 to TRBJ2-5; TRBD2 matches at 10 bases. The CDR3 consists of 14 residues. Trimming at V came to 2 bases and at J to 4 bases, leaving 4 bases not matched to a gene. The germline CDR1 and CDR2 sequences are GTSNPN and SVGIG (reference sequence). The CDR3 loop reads CAWSSLAGGETQYF. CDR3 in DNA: TGTGCCTGGAGTTCCTTAGCGGGAGGAGAGACCCAGTACTTC.

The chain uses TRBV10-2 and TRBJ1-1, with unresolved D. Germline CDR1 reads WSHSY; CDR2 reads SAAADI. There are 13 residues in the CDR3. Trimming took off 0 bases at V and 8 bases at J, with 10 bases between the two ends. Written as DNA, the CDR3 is TGCGCCAGCAGTGAGTCGGAGGCCTCAGAAGCTTTCTTT. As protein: CASSESEASEAFF.

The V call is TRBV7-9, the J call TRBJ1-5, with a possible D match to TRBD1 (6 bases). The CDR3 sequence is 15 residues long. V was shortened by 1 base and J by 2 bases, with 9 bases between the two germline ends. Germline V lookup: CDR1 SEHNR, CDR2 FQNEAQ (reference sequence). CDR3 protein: CASSLEGGRNQPQHF. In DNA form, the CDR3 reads TGTGCCAGCAGCTTAGAAGGGGGACGCAATCAGCCCCAGCATTTT.

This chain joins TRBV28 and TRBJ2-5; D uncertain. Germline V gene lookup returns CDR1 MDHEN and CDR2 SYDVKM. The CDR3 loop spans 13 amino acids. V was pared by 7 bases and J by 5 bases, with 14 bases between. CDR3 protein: CASTERARETQYF. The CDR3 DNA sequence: TGTGCCAGCACGGAACGGGCGCGTGAGACCCAGTACTTC.

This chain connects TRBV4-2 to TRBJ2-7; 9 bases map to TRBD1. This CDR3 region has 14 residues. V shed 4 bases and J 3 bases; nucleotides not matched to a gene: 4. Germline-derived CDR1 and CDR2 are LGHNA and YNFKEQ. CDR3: CASSPGTGNYEQYF. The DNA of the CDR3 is TGTGCCAGCAGCCCAGGGACAGGGAACTACGAGCAGTACTTC.

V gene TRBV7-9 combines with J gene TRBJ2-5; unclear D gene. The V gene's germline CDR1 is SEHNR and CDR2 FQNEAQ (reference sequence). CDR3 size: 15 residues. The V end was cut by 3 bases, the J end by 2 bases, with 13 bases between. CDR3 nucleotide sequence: TGTGCCAGCAGCTTGGGAATCACCGATCAAGAGACCCAGTACTTC. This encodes CASSLGITDQETQYF.

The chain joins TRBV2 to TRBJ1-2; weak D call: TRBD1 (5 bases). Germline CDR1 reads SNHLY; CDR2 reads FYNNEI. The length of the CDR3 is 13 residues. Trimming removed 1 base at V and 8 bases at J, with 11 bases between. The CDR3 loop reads CASSEVGGGGYTF. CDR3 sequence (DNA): TGTGCCAGCAGTGAAGTGGGGGGAGGCGGCTACACCTTC.

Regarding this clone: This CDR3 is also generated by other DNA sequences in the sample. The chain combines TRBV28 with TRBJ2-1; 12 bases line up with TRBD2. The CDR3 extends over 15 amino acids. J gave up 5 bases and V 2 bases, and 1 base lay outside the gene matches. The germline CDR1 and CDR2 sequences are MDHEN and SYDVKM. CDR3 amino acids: CASSLLAGGNNEQFF. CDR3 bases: TGTGCCAGCAGTTTACTAGCGGGAGGGAACAATGAGCAGTTCTTC.

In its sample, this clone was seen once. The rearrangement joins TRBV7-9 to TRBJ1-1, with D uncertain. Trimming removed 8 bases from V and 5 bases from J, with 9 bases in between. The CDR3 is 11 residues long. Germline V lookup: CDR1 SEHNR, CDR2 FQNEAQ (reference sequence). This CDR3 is CASGEGTEAFF. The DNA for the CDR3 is TGTGCCAGCGGTGAAGGGACTGAAGCTTTCTTT.

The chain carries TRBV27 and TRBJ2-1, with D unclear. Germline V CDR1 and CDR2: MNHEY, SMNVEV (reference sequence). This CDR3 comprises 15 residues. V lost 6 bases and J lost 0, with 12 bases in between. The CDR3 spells CASSSDSSSYNEQFF. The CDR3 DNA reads TGTGCCAGCAGCAGCGACTCTAGCTCCTACAATGAGCAGTTCTTC.

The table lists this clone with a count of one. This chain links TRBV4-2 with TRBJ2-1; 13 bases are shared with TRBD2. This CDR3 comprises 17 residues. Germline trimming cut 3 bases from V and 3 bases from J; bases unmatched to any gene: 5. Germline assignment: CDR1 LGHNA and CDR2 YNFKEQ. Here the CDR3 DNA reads TGTGCCAGCAGCCAGGATGGGACTAGCGGGATCTACAATGAGCAGTTCTTC. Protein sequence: CASSQDGTSGIYNEQFF.